The 23 T cell receptor beta chains in this list originate from one sample, sequenced in a study of shared clonotypes between healthy human individuals. Produced via immunoSEQ multiplex PCR; TCRdb's table is partial and in-frame only. The data contain nearly 750,000 clones, 72% of them singletons. Sequencing used memory CD4+ T cells sorted from blood. Subset noted: CD45RA-negative fraction. These receptors all stem from a woman aged 25-40 years in good health.

DNA of the CDR3: TGCAGCGTTGAAGATCCGCGCAGAGACTCCTACGAGCAGTACTTC. As protein: CSVEDPRRDSYEQYF. This sequence joins TRBV29-1 and TRBJ2-7; D ambiguous. Per the germline V gene, CDR1 is SQVTM and CDR2 is ANQGSEA. This CDR3 spans 15 amino acids. V shed 0 bases and J shed 0 bases, with 12 bases lying between them.

This chain uses TRBV7-2 with TRBJ2-1; TRBD2 agrees at 7 bases. This CDR3 region has 15 residues. Germline V lookup: CDR1 SGHTA, CDR2 FQGNSA. After removal of 7 bases from V and 6 bases from J, the junction contained 12 bases not matched to a gene. The CDR3 is CASTPGREFSNEQFF. The DNA of the CDR3 is TGTGCCAGCACCCCGGGGCGGGAGTTCAGCAATGAGCAGTTCTTC.

The V gene is TRBV5-5, the J gene TRBJ1-4; D is uncertain. With 2 bases removed from V and 4 bases from J, the gap between germline ends came to 9 bases. The CDR3 loop spans 14 amino acids. Germline-derived CDR1 and CDR2 are SGHKS and YYEKEE (reference sequence). The CDR3 DNA reads TGTGCCAGCAGCTTACGGCAGGATAATGAAAAACTGTTTTTT. Translating gives CASSLRQDNEKLFF.

This clone has just one count. V is TRBV2 and J is TRBJ2-3, with no clear D. V lost 4 bases, J lost 6 bases, and 11 bases lay in between. The CDR3 contains 13 residues. CDR1 SNHLY and CDR2 FYNNEI come from the germline V gene. The CDR3 region has the DNA TGTGCCAGCAGTGGAAAGGAAATGGATACGCAGTATTTT. The encoded protein is CASSGKEMDTQYF.

The chain recombines TRBV27 with TRBJ1-4, with D tentatively TRBD1 (6 bases). Germline CDR1 and CDR2: MNHEY and SMNVEV (reference sequence). The CDR3 extends over 12 amino acids. V was shortened by 11 bases and J by 6 bases, with 13 bases between the two germline ends. The CDR3 sequence: CAQRGRHEKLFF. The CDR3 DNA reads as TGTGCCCAGAGGGGGAGACATGAAAAACTGTTTTTT.

The sample holds one count of this clone. This sequence joins TRBV9 and TRBJ2-1, with TRBD2 matching 10 bases. The germline V gene has CDR1 SGDLS and CDR2 YYNGEE. The J segment lost 8 bases and the V segment lost 4 bases, leaving 15 bases of the junction unmatched. The CDR3 spans 17 residues. As DNA, the CDR3 is TGTGCCAGCAGCACCCCCTCAGCGGGAGGGGTCGTGGATGAGCAGTTCTTC. This sequence encodes CASSTPSAGGVVDEQFF.

The rearrangement joins TRBV2 to TRBJ2-5, with a weak D call TRBD2 (5 bases). The CDR3 covers 13 residues. Trimming took 2 bases from V and 5 from J, leaving 9 bases between them. Germline lookup yields CDR1 SNHLY and CDR2 FYNNEI. The DNA of the CDR3 is TGTGCCAGCAGTGAAACTAGTGTGGAGACCCAGTACTTC. As protein: CASSETSVETQYF.

V usage is TRBV7-2 and J usage is TRBJ1-5, with a weak D call TRBD1 (6 bases). The CDR3 contains 16 residues. Trimming removed 6 bases from V and 3 bases from J, with 18 bases in between. Germline lookup yields CDR1 SGHTA and CDR2 FQGNSA. The CDR3 here is CASRLDSLVVNQPQHF. CDR3 bases: TGTGCCAGCAGGCTGGACAGCCTGGTTGTCAATCAGCCCCAGCATTTT.

The CDR3 reads CASKRLAGGDEQFF. The CDR3, as DNA: TGCGCCAGCAAAAGACTAGCGGGAGGAGATGAGCAGTTCTTC. V gene TRBV5-1 combines with J gene TRBJ2-1, with 13 bases that match TRBD2. The CDR3 consists of 14 residues. J gave up 8 bases and V 6 bases, and 5 bases lay outside the gene matches. Per germline, CDR1 SGHRS and CDR2 YFSETQ.

The chain recombines TRBV4-2 with TRBJ1-2; D gene uncertain. The CDR3 spans 16 residues. V was shortened by 4 bases and J by 4 bases, with 19 bases between the two germline ends. Per the germline V gene, CDR1 is LGHNA and CDR2 is YNFKEQ. The CDR3 loop reads CASSPAGRTAGYGYTF. CDR3 in DNA: TGTGCCAGCAGCCCAGCCGGTCGGACCGCGGGCTATGGCTACACCTTC.

This chain uses TRBV4-1 with TRBJ1-1; 9 nucleotides line up with TRBD1. V gave up 3 bases and J gave up 1 base; unmatched junction bases: 6. Germline assignment: CDR1 MGHRA and CDR2 YSYEKL. CDR3 length equals 16 residues. DNA of the CDR3: TGCGCCAGCAGCCACATAACAGGGGGCAAGAACACTGAAGCTTTCTTT. Residues: CASSHITGGKNTEAFF.

The chain has TRBV2 and TRBJ2-2; weak D call: TRBD2 (6 bases). CDR3 length equals 15 residues. Trimming shortened V by 5 bases and J by 5 bases, and 15 bases separated the two germline ends. The germline CDR1 and CDR2 sequences are SNHLY and FYNNEI. The CDR3 coding sequence is TGTGCCAGCAGTTACGGGAGTCAGGGAACCGGGGAGCTGTTTTTT. Its translation is CASSYGSQGTGELFF. Variable domain in full (rest from reference TRBV2 and TRBJ2-2): EPEVTQTPSHQVTQMGQEVILRCVPISNHLYFYWYRQILGQKVEFLVSFYNNEISEKSEIFDDQFSVERPDGSNFTLKIRSTKLEDSAMYFCASSYGSQGTGELFFGEGSRLTVL.

This clone was counted between two and nine times. The chain's CDR3 is CASSIGLAGNTGELFF. CDR3 sequence (DNA): TGTGCCAGCAGCATCGGACTAGCGGGAAATACCGGGGAGCTGTTTTTT. The chain employs TRBV5-4 and TRBJ2-2; 12 nucleotides match TRBD2. The germline CDR1 and CDR2 sequences are SGHNT and YYREEE (reference sequence). The CDR3 has 16 residues. V was clipped by 4 bases and J by 5 bases; unmatched bases: 6.

This clone was counted a single time. V and J are TRBV30 and TRBJ2-1, with 11 bases identical to TRBD2. Germline values: CDR1 GTSNPN, CDR2 SVGIG (reference sequence). Unmatched junction bases numbered 8, after V lost 5 bases and J lost 5 bases. The CDR3 has 15 amino acids. DNA of the CDR3: TGTGCCTGGGCTCCCGGGACTAGCGGTCACAATGAGCAGTTCTTC. Residues: CAWAPGTSGHNEQFF.

The chain carries TRBV4-2 and TRBJ2-7; D possibly matches TRBD1 or TRBD2 (5 bases each). Germline loops: CDR1 LGHNA, CDR2 YNFKEQ. V lost 0 bases to trimming and J lost 7 bases, with 16 bases between them. CDR3 length equals 15 residues. The CDR3 sequence: CASSQDPRDLREQYF. CDR3 sequence (DNA): TGTGCCAGCAGCCAAGATCCCAGGGACCTAAGGGAGCAGTACTTC.

This chain connects TRBV5-4 to TRBJ1-5, with unresolved D. Trimming removed 0 bases at V and 4 bases at J, with 5 bases between. This CDR3 has 13 residues. CDR1 is SGHNT, CDR2 YYREEE, per germline (reference sequence). DNA for the CDR3: TGTGCCAGCAGCTTGGCGCCTAATCAGCCCCAGCATTTT. It specifies CASSLAPNQPQHF.

The chain couples TRBV5-1 to TRBJ1-2; a possible D gene is TRBD1 (5 bases). Deletions cut 0 bases from V and 4 bases from J, with 13 bases between. Germline V gene sequence: CDR1 SGHRS, CDR2 YFSETQ. The CDR3 totals 15 residues. The CDR3 nucleotides read TGCGCCAGCAGCTTGGCCTTAGGACATGGCTATGGCTACACCTTC. It yields the protein CASSLALGHGYGYTF.

V gene TRBV18 combines with J gene TRBJ2-3, with D perhaps TRBD1 (5 bases). Trimming took off 1 base at V and 0 bases at J, with 11 bases between the two ends. The CDR3 totals 16 residues. Per the germline V gene, CDR1 is KGHSH and CDR2 is LQKENI. The CDR3 DNA follows: TGTGCCAGCTCACCACGGCAGGGCGCTAGCACAGATACGCAGTATTTT. Protein: CASSPRQGASTDTQYF. The whole variable domain, filled in from reference TRBV18 and TRBJ2-3, reads NAGVMQNPRHLVRRRGQEARLRCSPMKGHSHVYWYRQLPEEGLKFMVYLQKENIIDESGMPKERFSAEFPKEGPSILRIQQVVRGDSAAYFCASSPRQGASTDTQYFGPGTRLTVL.

CDR3 amino acids: CASSIYRDRGAQPQHF. The CDR3, as DNA: TGTGCCAGTAGTATATACCGGGACAGGGGAGCTCAGCCCCAGCATTTT. The chain carries TRBV19 and TRBJ1-5; 10 bases are a match to TRBD1. Germline V gene sequence: CDR1 LNHDA, CDR2 SQIVND (reference sequence). With V trimmed by 2 bases and J by 6 bases, 7 bases remained unmatched. This CDR3 has 16 amino acids.

This clone was seen a single time. The sample contains more than one DNA sequence encoding this CDR3. This CDR3 reads CASSAGTVGNTIYF. DNA of the CDR3: TGCGCCAGCAGCGCCGGGACAGTAGGAAACACCATATATTTT. The chain combines TRBV5-1 with TRBJ1-3, with TRBD1 identical over 7 bases. V was pared by 4 bases and J by 4 bases, with 5 bases of the junction left unmatched. Germline V gives CDR1 SGHRS, CDR2 YFSETQ. The CDR3 has 14 amino acids.

The CDR3 DNA follows: TGTGCCAGCAGCCAAGATCCGACAGAGGGAGGGCCCGGGGAGCTGTTTTTT. Translated: CASSQDPTEGGPGELFF. This chain joins TRBV4-2 and TRBJ2-2; 7 nucleotides align to TRBD2. Germline V gene data show CDR1 as LGHNA and CDR2 as YNFKEQ. CDR3 size: 17 residues. V was pared by 0 bases and J by 6 bases, with 10 bases of the junction left unmatched.

The V and J genes are TRBV6-5 and TRBJ1-1; no reliable D call. With 6 bases removed from V and 4 bases from J, the gap between germline ends came to 9 bases. CDR3 length: 12 residues. The germline CDR1 and CDR2 sequences are MNHEY and SVGAGI. The CDR3, as DNA: TGTGCCAGCAGACCCACGCGCACTGAAGCTTTCTTT. Residues: CASRPTRTEAFF.

DNA of the CDR3: TGTGCCACCAGCAGAGTCGACGGCGGCAATCAGCCCCAGCATTTT. It yields the protein CATSRVDGGNQPQHF. The gene calls are TRBV15 and TRBJ1-5, with D uncertain. Trimming took 1 base from V and 2 from J, leaving 9 bases between them. CDR3 length equals 15 residues. Per germline, CDR1 LNHNV and CDR2 YYDKDF (reference sequence). Full variable domain (outside the CDR3, taken from reference TRBV15 and TRBJ1-5): DAMVIQNPRYQVTQFGKPVTLSCSQTLNHNVMYWYQQKSSQAPKLLFHYYDKDFNNEADTPDNFQSRRPNTSFCFLDIRSPGLGDTAMYLCATSRVDGGNQPQHFGDGTRLSIL.